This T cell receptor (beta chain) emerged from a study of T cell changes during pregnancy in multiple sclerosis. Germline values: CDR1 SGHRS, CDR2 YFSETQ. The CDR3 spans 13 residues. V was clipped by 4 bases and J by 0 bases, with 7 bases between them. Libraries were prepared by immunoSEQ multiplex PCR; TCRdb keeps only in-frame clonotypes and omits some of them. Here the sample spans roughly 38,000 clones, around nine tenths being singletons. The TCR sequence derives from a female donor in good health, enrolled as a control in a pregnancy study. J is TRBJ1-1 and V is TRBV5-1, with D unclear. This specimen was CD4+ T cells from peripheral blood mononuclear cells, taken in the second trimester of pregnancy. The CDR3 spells CASSANMNTEAFF. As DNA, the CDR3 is TGCGCCAGCAGCGCGAATATGAACACTGAAGCTTTCTTT.